These 20 T cell receptor beta chains originate from one sample sequenced in a study of blood T cell repertoires in COVID-19. Only in-frame clones appear in the TCRdb table, and some are missing; sequencing was by immunoSEQ multiplex PCR. Of tens of thousands of clones in the sample, 60% to 80% were seen once. Specimen: peripheral blood. These TCRs come from a woman between 70 and 85 years old with acute or convalescent COVID-19.

This clone was detected only a few times. The chain links TRBV15 to TRBJ1-1; 7 positions match TRBD1. There are 16 residues in the CDR3. Germline V gene lookup returns CDR1 LNHNV and CDR2 YYDKDF (reference sequence). J gave up 5 bases and V 1 base, and 10 bases lay outside the gene matches. The CDR3 DNA is TGTGCCACCAGCAGAGGACAGGGCGCCGGGCGGACTGAAGCTTTCTTT. This translates into CATSRGQGAGRTEAFF. The whole variable domain, filled in from reference TRBV15 and TRBJ1-1, reads DAMVIQNPRYQVTQFGKPVTLSCSQTLNHNVMYWYQQKSSQAPKLLFHYYDKDFNNEADTPDNFQSRRPNTSFCFLDIRSPGLGDTAMYLCATSRGQGAGRTEAFFGQGTRLTVV.

The rearrangement joins TRBV11-2 to TRBJ2-7, with TRBD1 identical over 8 bases. The V and J ends lost 0 bases and 3 bases, in that order; junction bases with no gene match: 13. CDR1 and CDR2 (germline): SGHAT, FQNNGV. There are 18 residues in the CDR3. The CDR3 DNA reads as TGTGCCAGCAGCTTAGATTCCTCGACAGGGGCGATCGTCTACGAGCAGTACTTC. Its translation: CASSLDSSTGAIVYEQYF.

The chain has TRBV28 and TRBJ2-1; TRBD2 agrees at 7 bases. Losses at the gene ends were 2 bases for V and 3 bases for J; bases not matched to a gene: 4. Per germline, CDR1 MDHEN and CDR2 SYDVKM. The CDR3 covers 15 residues. As DNA, the CDR3 is TGTGCCAGCAGTTTACCAGCGGGGAGCTACAATGAGCAGTTCTTC. Amino acids: CASSLPAGSYNEQFF.

J is TRBJ2-4 and V is TRBV5-4, with 7 nucleotides matching TRBD2. J gave up 2 bases and V 0 bases, and 11 bases lay outside the gene matches. Germline V gene sequence: CDR1 SGHNT, CDR2 YYREEE (reference sequence). The CDR3 extends over 18 amino acids. This CDR3 reads CASSLVASGGRTKNIQYF. CDR3 bases: TGTGCCAGCAGCTTGGTGGCGTCGGGGGGTCGGACCAAAAACATTCAGTACTTC.

J is TRBJ2-5 and V is TRBV9, with D possibly TRBD2 on 7 matching bases. The CDR3 runs 16 residues. CDR1 is SGDLS and CDR2 is YYNGEE in the germline V gene. V was trimmed by 0 bases and J by 5 bases, leaving 17 bases between them. CDR3 amino acids: CASSVGHGGGWETQYF. CDR3 in DNA: TGTGCCAGCAGCGTAGGTCACGGCGGGGGCTGGGAGACCCAGTACTTC.

This sequence joins TRBV2 and TRBJ2-3; D is undetermined. Germline lookup yields CDR1 SNHLY and CDR2 FYNNEI. The ends were cut back, 4 bases at V and 3 bases at J, with 11 bases in the middle. This CDR3 is built from 14 residues. DNA for the CDR3: TGTGCCAGCAGTGTGGGCTTTGGTACAGATACGCAGTATTTT. Translating it yields CASSVGFGTDTQYF.

The chain joins TRBV29-1 to TRBJ1-3; no clear D. The length of the CDR3 is 12 residues. The V end lost 4 bases, the J end lost 2 bases, and 6 bases lay between the germline ends. CDR1 and CDR2 from the germline V gene are SQVTM and ANQGSEA. The CDR3, as DNA: TGCAGCGTTGTTGTTACTGGAAACACCATATATTTT. The encoded protein is CSVVVTGNTIYF.

The chain links TRBV19 to TRBJ2-2; 9 bases align to TRBD2. The CDR3 loop spans 17 amino acids. Germline V gives CDR1 LNHDA, CDR2 SQIVND (reference sequence). V lost 4 bases, J lost 1 base, and 7 bases stayed unmatched. The DNA for the CDR3 is TGTGCCAGTAGTAATCCGAGAGCGGGAGGGAACACCGGGGAGCTGTTTTTT. Translated, it gives CASSNPRAGGNTGELFF.

This clone has just a few counts. The chain joins TRBV11-1 to TRBJ2-5; 10 bases agree with TRBD2. Germline V gene data show CDR1 as SGHAT and CDR2 as FQDESV (reference sequence). This CDR3 is 14 amino acids long. Trimming cost V 6 bases and J 3 bases; bases outside gene matches: 4. In DNA, the CDR3 is TGTGCCAGCAGTCCCGGGACTAGCGAAGAGACCCAGTACTTC. Its translation is CASSPGTSEETQYF.

This clone has only one observation. The rearrangement joins TRBV7-2 to TRBJ1-2; 8 bases match TRBD1. Trimming removed 5 bases from V and 4 bases from J; junction bases left unmatched: 6. Germline loops: CDR1 SGHTA, CDR2 FQGNSA. This CDR3 is 14 amino acids long. The CDR3 protein is CASSISTGGYGYTF. The CDR3, as DNA: TGTGCCAGCAGCATAAGCACAGGGGGCTATGGCTACACCTTC.

V and J are TRBV5-6 and TRBJ1-5; the match to TRBD1 covers 7 bases. Germline V lookup: CDR1 SGHDT, CDR2 YYEEEE. The ends lost 0 bases at V and 1 base at J; junction bases unmatched: 1. The CDR3 has 15 amino acids. DNA of the CDR3: TGTGCCAGCAGCTTGGACAGGGGAAGCAATCAGCCCCAGCATTTT. This sequence encodes CASSLDRGSNQPQHF.

This chain joins TRBV7-3 and TRBJ1-3; 7 bases fit TRBD1. From germline, CDR1 is SGHTA and CDR2 FQGTGA. This CDR3 contains 15 residues. Unmatched junction bases numbered 1, after V lost 2 bases and J lost 0 bases. The chain's CDR3 is CASSLQGGSGNTIYF. Here the CDR3 DNA reads TGTGCCAGCAGCTTACAGGGGGGCTCTGGAAACACCATATATTTT.

The chain joins TRBV2 to TRBJ1-2; maybe TRBD1 (5 bases). Trimming shortened V by 0 bases and J by 5 bases, and 10 bases separated the two germline ends. The V gene's germline CDR1 is SNHLY and CDR2 FYNNEI. The CDR3 is 14 amino acids. In DNA, the CDR3 is TGTGCCAGCAGTGAAGCCGTCAGGGTTTATGGCTACACCTTC. Translated, it gives CASSEAVRVYGYTF.

The CDR3 nucleotides read TGCAGCGTTGCCCCGGGCGGGGGCACTGAAGCTTTCTTT. This codes for CSVAPGGGTEAFF. This sequence joins TRBV29-1 and TRBJ1-1, with TRBD1 as a possible D gene (5 bases). The CDR3 has 13 residues. Per the germline V gene, CDR1 is SQVTM and CDR2 is ANQGSEA. Trimming cost V 4 bases and J 4 bases, with 13 bases left between them.

This rearrangement joins TRBV7-3 to TRBJ2-1; TRBD2 aligns across 11 bases. Losses at the gene ends were 4 bases for V and 7 bases for J; bases not matched to a gene: 6. Germline loops: CDR1 SGHTA, CDR2 FQGTGA. The CDR3 totals 15 residues. CDR3 amino acids: CASSSRLAGLNEQFF. As DNA, the CDR3 is TGTGCCAGCAGCTCCCGACTAGCGGGACTAAATGAGCAGTTCTTC.

The rearrangement joins TRBV11-2 to TRBJ1-1; 7 bases agree with TRBD1. The length of the CDR3 is 15 residues. Germline V CDR1 and CDR2: SGHAT, FQNNGV. V was pared by 2 bases and J by 1 base, with 4 bases of the junction left unmatched. CDR3 coding DNA: TGTGCCAGCAGCTTATTGACAGGGTCGAACACTGAAGCTTTCTTT. Protein: CASSLLTGSNTEAFF.

The chain joins TRBV4-1 to TRBJ1-1; unclear D gene. The V and J ends lost 0 bases and 1 base respectively, with 12 bases between them. This CDR3 is 16 amino acids long. Germline loops: CDR1 MGHRA, CDR2 YSYEKL. Here the CDR3 reads CASSQELWAGNTEAFF. The CDR3 bases are TGCGCCAGCAGCCAAGAGTTGTGGGCGGGGAACACTGAAGCTTTCTTT.

The rearrangement joins TRBV24-1 to TRBJ1-5, with 9 nucleotides matching TRBD1. The CDR3 has 15 residues. V shed 3 bases and J 7 bases; nucleotides not matched to a gene: 6. Germline V gives CDR1 KGHDR, CDR2 SFDVKD. The CDR3 DNA follows: TGTGCCACCAGTGATAGGACAGGGGAAAGACAGCCCCAGCATTTT. It codes for CATSDRTGERQPQHF.

This clone was picked up a small number of times. The V and J genes are TRBV28 and TRBJ1-5; no clear D gene. V shed 7 bases and J shed 5 bases, with 18 bases lying between them. This CDR3 has 15 residues. Germline CDR1 and CDR2: MDHEN and SYDVKM. CDR3 nucleotides: TGTGCCAGCATTAGCGGGTTGGTATGGGATCAGCCCCAGCATTTT. This gives the protein CASISGLVWDQPQHF. Based on the CDR3 plus reference TRBV28 and TRBJ1-5, the full variable domain is DVKVTQSSRYLVKRTGEKVFLECVQDMDHENMFWYRQDPGLGLRLIYFSYDVKMKEKGDIPEGYSVSREKKERFSLILESASTNQTSMYLCASISGLVWDQPQHFGDGTRLSIL.

This clone was counted a few times. The rearrangement uses TRBV6-5 and TRBJ1-1, with 7 bases lining up with TRBD1. Losses at the gene ends were 6 bases for V and 0 bases for J; bases not matched to a gene: 1. The length of the CDR3 is 13 residues. The germline V gene has CDR1 MNHEY and CDR2 SVGAGI. CDR3 sequence reads: CASSRGVNTEAFF. For the CDR3, the DNA is TGTGCCAGCAGCAGGGGGGTGAACACTGAAGCTTTCTTT.